This TCR beta chain was profiled in a study of Graves' ophthalmopathy and Graves' hyperthyroidism. Patients with other autoimmune diseases, uncontrolled infections, pregnancy or lactation were excluded. Germline CDR1 and CDR2: SGHRS and YFSETQ. This CDR3 is 15 amino acids long. J lost 5 bases, V lost 0 bases, and 7 bases had no gene match. In this sample, this clonotype turned up many times. The sequenced template was RNA, covering the TCR beta CDR3 region. An initial RT-PCR round employing HTBI primers preceded a second-round multiplex PCR. One entry per CDR3 protein, called by TCRdb with MiXCR from the multiplex PCR reads. This table holds 660,000 or so distinct CDR3 sequences, about 38% found once.

This chain links TRBV5-1 with TRBJ1-1; TRBD1 aligns across 7 bases. The sequenced sample consisted of peripheral blood. This clonotype was sampled from an adult man with Graves' ophthalmopathy. The CDR3 region has the DNA TGCGCCAGCAGCTTGGAGGGGGACAGACGGACTGAAGCTTTCTTT. It codes for CASSLEGDRRTEAFF.